The 30 T cell receptor beta chains listed next were all sequenced from one sample in a study of T-cell reconstitution after alpha-beta-depleted transplantation in children. Preparation of the TCRbeta library was carried out with unique molecular identifiers. MiXCR, run by TCRdb on the PCR reads, gives a single entry per CDR3 protein. The data contain 230,000 or so distinct CDR3 sequences, around 11% of them seen just once; the ten biggest clones take up around 2.8%. The sequencing used PBMCs from the stem cell graft donor, collected from the stem cell graft. These receptors were taken from a human donor who donated a stem cell graft to a child with acute lymphoblastic leukemia.

In this sample, this clonotype turned up many times. This chain uses TRBV7-2 with TRBJ2-3; TRBD2 matches at 10 bases. Trimming removed 0 bases from V and 4 bases from J; junction bases left unmatched: 7. The CDR3 is 17 amino acids. The V gene's germline CDR1 is SGHTA and CDR2 FQGNSA. This chain's CDR3 is CASSLARLAGVADTQYF. The CDR3 nucleotides read TGTGCCAGCAGCTTAGCGCGCCTAGCGGGAGTTGCAGATACGCAGTATTTT.

At least ten counts were recorded for this clonotype. The rearrangement uses TRBV20-1 and TRBJ2-7, with TRBD1 matching 8 bases. V shed 6 bases and J 3 bases; nucleotides not matched to a gene: 7. CDR1 is DFQATT, CDR2 SNEGSKA, per germline (reference sequence). The CDR3 is made up of 13 amino acids. CDR3 amino acids: CSAPETGDYEQYF. CDR3 in DNA: TGCAGTGCCCCTGAGACAGGGGACTACGAGCAGTACTTC.

This clonotype was recorded at least ten times. The rearrangement joins TRBV9 to TRBJ2-5; tentative D call: TRBD2 (5 bases). V dropped 3 bases and J dropped 9 bases, with 21 bases sitting between them. This CDR3 contains 15 residues. CDR1 and CDR2 (germline): SGDLS, YYNGEE. The CDR3 bases are TGTGCCAGCAGCGAGGGAGCTACCGGGGTGGTCTCCCAGTACTTC. This encodes CASSEGATGVVSQYF.

This clonotype was counted many times. The chain links TRBV9 to TRBJ2-5; 13 bases agree with TRBD2. The trim removed 4 bases at V and 4 bases at J, leaving 4 bases unmatched. The CDR3 has 15 residues. Looked up from germline, CDR1 is SGDLS and CDR2 is YYNGEE. The CDR3 DNA is TGTGCCAGCAGCCGGACTAGCGGGAGCCGAGAGACCCAGTACTTC. Protein: CASSRTSGSRETQYF.

This clonotype was seen a handful of times. The chain is built from TRBV20-1 and TRBJ2-3, with 11 positions matching TRBD1. This CDR3 has 14 residues. CDR1 DFQATT and CDR2 SNEGSKA come from the germline V gene (reference sequence). The V gene end was trimmed by 6 bases and the J gene end by 11 bases; junction bases not matched to a gene: 13. CDR3 DNA: TGCAGTGCCGCGGACAGGGGGCTAGTTGGGGGGCAGTATTTT. The encoded protein is CSAADRGLVGGQYF.

This clonotype was observed many times. The chain combines TRBV6-1 with TRBJ1-6, with TRBD1 identical over 10 bases. The junction had 7 bases not matched to a gene; V was cut back by 8 bases and J by 9 bases. Germline V gene sequence: CDR1 MNHNS, CDR2 SASEGT. The CDR3 consists of 14 residues. The CDR3 nucleotides are TGTGCCAGCTTGAGGGACAGGGGAAGTTCACCCCTCCACTTT. It is translated as CASLRDRGSSPLHF.

Points on this clonotype: Given a much more abundant clone one base away, this may be a read error. The chain uses TRBV5-1 and TRBJ2-7, with D tentatively TRBD1 or TRBD2 (5 bases each). The CDR3 length is 15 residues. CDR1 SGHRS and CDR2 YFSETQ come from the germline V gene. The chain's CDR3 is CTSSPWDRSSYEQYF. The CDR3 DNA sequence: TGCACCAGCAGTCCCTGGGACCGAAGCTCCTACGAGCAGTACTTC.

This clonotype came up many times. The chain combines TRBV6-1 with TRBJ2-2; 7 bases map to TRBD1. Trimming removed 7 bases from V and 6 bases from J; junction bases left unmatched: 14. The germline V gene has CDR1 MNHNS and CDR2 SASEGT. CDR3 size: 16 residues. The CDR3 DNA follows: TGTGCCAGCATCACCCGGACAGGTGAAAGCTCCGGGGAGCTGTTTTTT. It codes for CASITRTGESSGELFF.

The genes are TRBV27 and TRBJ1-5, with 9 bases that match TRBD1. Trimming removed 8 bases from V and 6 bases from J; junction bases left unmatched: 14. The V gene's germline CDR1 is MNHEY and CDR2 SMNVEV (reference sequence). The CDR3 runs to 16 residues. The DNA of the CDR3 is TGTGCCAGCGGCCCCCTGGGACAGGGCTTGACTCAGCCCCAGCATTTT. This encodes CASGPLGQGLTQPQHF.

The sample holds many counts of this clonotype. The chain carries TRBV4-1 and TRBJ1-1; D remains ambiguous. Germline V gives CDR1 MGHRA, CDR2 YSYEKL. V lost 0 bases to trimming and J lost 11 bases, with 13 bases between them. The CDR3 runs to 13 residues. CDR3 sequence: CASSQEIRQKAFF. CDR3 nucleotide sequence: TGCGCCAGCAGCCAAGAGATCCGCCAGAAGGCTTTCTTT.

Ten or more counts support this clonotype. J is TRBJ2-2 and V is TRBV4-2, with 7 nucleotides matching TRBD1. This CDR3 contains 17 residues. Germline V gives CDR1 LGHNA, CDR2 YNFKEQ. V lost 0 bases to trimming and J lost 0 bases; unmatched junction nucleotides: 4. The CDR3 protein is CASSQERGQANTGELFF. The DNA for the CDR3 is TGTGCCAGCAGCCAAGAAAGGGGGCAGGCGAACACCGGGGAGCTGTTTTTT.

This clonotype has only one observation. The junction differs from germline at one of its ends, possibly a read error. This chain links TRBV18 with TRBJ2-1, with no clear D. The CDR3 consists of 14 residues. Germline values: CDR1 KGHSH, CDR2 LQKENI. CDR3 nucleotide sequence: TGTGCCAGCCCTTCGACATTCTCCTACAGTGAGCAGTTCTTC. As protein: CASPSTFSYSEQFF.

This clonotype was seen ten or more times. The chain combines TRBV20-1 with TRBJ2-7, with D perhaps assigned TRBD1 or TRBD2 (5 bases each). With 6 bases removed from V and 3 bases from J, the gap between germline ends came to 18 bases. The CDR3 sequence is 14 residues long. Germline V gene data show CDR1 as DFQATT and CDR2 as SNEGSKA (reference sequence). The CDR3 bases are TGCAGTGCCCCGAGGCAGGGACCGCGCTACGAGCAGTACTTC. It specifies CSAPRQGPRYEQYF.

With regard to this clonotype: A clone one base away is much larger, so this may be a read error. The V gene is TRBV29-1, the J gene TRBJ2-7, with no clear D. Germline V gives CDR1 SQVTM, CDR2 ANQGSEA. The V and J ends lost 0 bases and 2 bases respectively, with 14 bases between them. The CDR3 consists of 15 residues. The CDR3 DNA follows: TGCAGCGTTGAAGATATGGAAGGAAGCGCCTACGAGCAGTACTTC. Protein sequence: CSVEDMEGSAYEQYF.

This clonotype was observed many times. The rearrangement joins TRBV29-1 to TRBJ2-7; 7 nucleotides line up with TRBD1. The V and J ends lost 5 bases and 1 base, in that order; junction bases with no gene match: 2. This CDR3 has 12 residues. The germline CDR1 and CDR2 sequences are SQVTM and ANQGSEA. The CDR3 DNA reads as TGCAGCGTTCGACAGGGTTCCTACGAGCAGTACTTC. Protein: CSVRQGSYEQYF.

The table lists this clonotype with many counts. The CDR3 spells CASSRGLAGTYEQYF. Written as DNA, the CDR3 is TGTGCCAGTAGTAGGGGACTAGCGGGAACTTACGAGCAGTACTTC. The chain links TRBV19 to TRBJ2-7; 13 positions match TRBD2. The length of the CDR3 is 15 residues. V lost 4 bases to trimming and J lost 4 bases; unmatched junction nucleotides: 4. Germline V gene data show CDR1 as LNHDA and CDR2 as SQIVND (reference sequence). The complete variable domain, with remaining parts taken from reference TRBV19 and TRBJ2-7, reads DGGITQSPKYLFRKEGQNVTLSCEQNLNHDAMYWYRQDPGQGLRLIYYSQIVNDFQKGDIAEGYSVSREKKESFPLTVTSAQKNPTAFYLCASSRGLAGTYEQYFGPGTRLTVT.

This clonotype was seen ten or more times. The J gene is TRBJ1-5, the V gene TRBV28; 7 nucleotides line up with TRBD1. Trimming at V came to 8 bases and at J to 1 base, leaving 8 bases not matched to a gene. CDR1 is MDHEN and CDR2 is SYDVKM in the germline V gene. The CDR3 consists of 15 residues. CDR3 residues: CASAPNRGSNQPQHF. CDR3 DNA: TGTGCCAGCGCCCCCAACAGGGGAAGCAATCAGCCCCAGCATTTT.

There are many counts of this clonotype. The chain uses TRBV6-2 or TRBV6-3 and TRBJ1-4; D gene unclear. The CDR3 extends over 14 amino acids. The V gene lost 5 bases and the J gene lost 10 bases, with 17 bases spanning the gap. Germline lookup yields CDR1 MNHEY and CDR2 SVGEGT. CDR3 loop: CASSPLRGEGKLFF. The CDR3 DNA reads as TGTGCCAGCAGTCCCCTGCGCGGGGAAGGAAAACTGTTTTTT.

This clonotype was seen repeatedly, ten times or more. This rearrangement joins TRBV20-1 to TRBJ2-7, with TRBD2 matching over 9 bases. Trimming at V came to 3 bases and at J to 1 base, leaving 4 bases not matched to a gene. This CDR3 has 14 amino acids. Germline loops: CDR1 DFQATT, CDR2 SNEGSKA (reference sequence). CDR3 loop: CSASGLAGSYEQYF. As DNA, the CDR3 is TGCAGTGCTAGCGGTCTAGCGGGATCCTACGAGCAGTACTTC.

This clonotype was observed many times. The V and J genes are TRBV4-3 and TRBJ1-3, with D hard to call. Germline V gene lookup returns CDR1 LGHNA and CDR2 YSLEER. V lost 2 bases and J lost 0, with 11 bases in between. The CDR3 is 16 residues long. Here the CDR3 DNA reads TGCGCCAGCAGCCAATCTTTCGGTAGCTCTGGAAACACCATATATTTT. Translating gives CASSQSFGSSGNTIYF.

V and J are TRBV3-1 and TRBJ2-5; 12 positions match TRBD2. The CDR3 sequence is 16 residues long. V trimming: 4 bases; J trimming: 3 bases; junction bases outside the gene matches: 6. Germline CDR1 is LGHDT and CDR2 is YNNKEL (reference sequence). The CDR3 sequence is CASSPASGGAEETQYF. The CDR3 bases are TGTGCCAGCAGCCCTGCTAGCGGGGGGGCCGAAGAGACCCAGTACTTC.

A word on this clonotype: One base away lies a much larger clone, so this may be a sequencing read error. V and J are TRBV20-1 and TRBJ2-3; unclear D gene. Germline CDR1 reads DFQATT; CDR2 reads SNEGSKA (reference sequence). V gave up 1 base and J gave up 6 bases, with 8 bases separating them. The CDR3 extends over 12 amino acids. CDR3 nucleotide sequence: TGCAGTGCTAGAGGTTCCGGGGATACGCAGTATTTT. It codes for CSARGSGDTQYF.

The V and J genes are TRBV30 and TRBJ2-2, with 8 bases lining up with TRBD1. Looked up from germline, CDR1 is GTSNPN and CDR2 is SVGIG (reference sequence). The CDR3 runs 15 residues. Trimming at V came to 4 bases and at J to 5 bases, leaving 9 bases not matched to a gene. The CDR3 bases are TGTGCCTGGAATATGGACAGGGTGGGGACCGGGGAGCTGTTTTTT. Translated, it gives CAWNMDRVGTGELFF. Based on the CDR3 plus reference TRBV30 and TRBJ2-2, the full variable domain is SQTIHQWPATLVQPVGSPLSLECTVEGTSNPNLYWYRQAAGRGLQLLFYSVGIGQISSEVPQNLSASRPQDRQFILSSKKLLLSDSGFYLCAWNMDRVGTGELFFGEGSRLTVL.

This clonotype was recorded many times. The genes are TRBV10-3 and TRBJ1-3; 7 bases map to TRBD1. CDR3 size: 15 residues. The germline CDR1 and CDR2 sequences are ENHRY and SYGVKD. Germline trimming cut 5 bases from V and 2 bases from J; bases unmatched to any gene: 6. The CDR3 DNA sequence: TGTGCCATCAGTCGGTCTACAGGGGCTGGAAACACCATATATTTT. Its protein is CAISRSTGAGNTIYF.

In regard to this clonotype: A much larger clone lies one base from this, so it may be a read error. This chain uses TRBV4-3 with TRBJ1-5; 11 bases fit TRBD1. The CDR3 spans 15 residues. V shed 6 bases and J 7 bases; nucleotides not matched to a gene: 8. The germline V gene encodes CDR1 LGHNA and CDR2 YSLEER. The CDR3 here is CASRHGQGAGQPQHF. The CDR3 DNA is TGCGCCAGCAGACACGGACAGGGGGCTGGGCAGCCCCAGCATTTT.

This clonotype was counted many times. The CDR3 nucleotides are TGTGCCAGTCTAGCCCACAGGGCTAACACCGGGGAGCTGTTTTTT. It codes for CASLAHRANTGELFF. The rearrangement joins TRBV28 to TRBJ2-2; the D gene is possibly TRBD1 (6 bases). V lost 9 bases and J lost 2, with 16 bases in between. This CDR3 has 15 residues. Germline values: CDR1 MDHEN, CDR2 SYDVKM.

This clonotype has ten or more counts. The chain recombines TRBV20-1 with TRBJ2-7; D assignment may be TRBD1 or TRBD2 (5 bases each). Germline loops: CDR1 DFQATT, CDR2 SNEGSKA (reference sequence). The CDR3 covers 14 residues. Trimming left V 1 base short and J 2 bases short, with 12 bases between. DNA of the CDR3: TGCAGTGCTAGAGTAGAGGGGACGCCCTACGAGCAGTACTTC. Encoded protein: CSARVEGTPYEQYF.

The sample holds many counts of this clonotype. This rearrangement joins TRBV12-3 or TRBV12-4 to TRBJ1-2; 7 positions agree with TRBD1. V shed 3 bases, J shed 4 bases, and the junction held 8 bases outside the gene matches. This CDR3 has 15 amino acids. This CDR3 reads CASSLGQTLGYGYTF. As DNA, the CDR3 is TGTGCCAGCAGTTTGGGACAGACTTTGGGCTATGGCTACACCTTC.

The table lists this clonotype with a few counts. V gene TRBV7-9 combines with J gene TRBJ2-1; the D is unclear. V lost 5 bases, J lost 12 bases, and 5 bases lay in between. The CDR3 runs to 9 residues. From germline, CDR1 is SEHNR and CDR2 FQNEAQ (reference sequence). The CDR3 DNA sequence: TGTGCCAGCAGCCCGGTGCAGTTCTTC. It specifies CASSPVQFF.

As DNA, the CDR3 is TGCAGCTATGAGACAGGTCGGGAGGTTGAGCAGTTCTTC. It codes for CSYETGREVEQFF. V gene TRBV29-1 combines with J gene TRBJ2-1; a weak D match, TRBD2 (7 bases). V shed 8 bases and J shed 9 bases, with 20 bases lying between them. Germline values: CDR1 SQVTM, CDR2 ANQGSEA. The CDR3 runs to 13 residues.